The present TCR beta chain was sequenced within a study of T cell changes during pregnancy in multiple sclerosis. Only in-frame clones appear in the TCRdb table, and some are missing; sequencing was by immunoSEQ multiplex PCR. This table has over 55,000 clones, approximately 90% appearing once. This clone appeared once. Sequencing was performed on peripheral blood, taken in the first trimester of pregnancy. The clonotype comes from a female donor with multiple sclerosis, enrolled in a pregnancy study.

CDR3 DNA: TGTGCCAGCAGCCTGGGCTTAGGAGGTTCCTACGAGCAGTACTTC. As protein: CASSLGLGGSYEQYF. J is TRBJ2-7 and V is TRBV7-9; possible D gene TRBD2, 5 bases. Germline lookup yields CDR1 SEHNR and CDR2 FQNEAQ (reference sequence). V was pared by 5 bases and J by 1 base, with 15 bases between. The CDR3 is made up of 15 amino acids.